Below, 25 T cell receptor beta chains from the same sample are listed, as sequenced in a study of neoadjuvant anti-PD-1 for oral cavity cancer. Here immunoSEQ multiplex PCR was the method, and the copy in TCRdb shows in-frame clones only, minus some. The sample lists roughly 68,000 clones, 80% to 90% occurring once. Time point specified: after neoadjuvant nivolumab, at surgical resection. Sequencing used PBMCs, obtained after nivolumab (anti-PD-1) treatment. The receptors shown here come from a person between 35 and 79 years old with oral cavity squamous cell carcinoma.

V usage is TRBV30 and J usage is TRBJ2-7, with 7 bases aligning to TRBD2. V shed 4 bases and J 2 bases; nucleotides not matched to a gene: 5. This CDR3 contains 13 residues. Germline-derived CDR1 and CDR2 are GTSNPN and SVGIG (reference sequence). CDR3 protein: CAWKRGRAYEQYF. CDR3 sequence (DNA): TGTGCCTGGAAACGTGGGAGGGCCTACGAGCAGTACTTC.

The chain has TRBV4-1 and TRBJ1-1; unclear D gene. Germline CDR1 MGHRA, CDR2 YSYEKL. The ends were cut back, 1 base at V and 9 bases at J, with 9 bases in the middle. The CDR3 has 12 residues. CDR3 DNA sequence: TGCGCCAGCAGCCAAGTTGCCGGGAAAGCTTTCTTT. As protein: CASSQVAGKAFF.

V gene TRBV15 combines with J gene TRBJ2-1; a weak D match, TRBD2 (6 bases). Germline assignment: CDR1 LNHNV and CDR2 YYDKDF (reference sequence). The CDR3 contains 13 residues. V lost 3 bases and J 7 bases, leaving 10 bases between the germline ends. The CDR3 DNA reads as TGTGCCACCAGCAGGTTCAGCGGGAATGAGCAGTTCTTC. Translated: CATSRFSGNEQFF.

The chain combines TRBV11-3 with TRBJ2-2, with a tentative D call TRBD2 (6 bases). The CDR3 has 14 amino acids. The V gene lost 6 bases and the J gene lost 4 bases, with 12 bases spanning the gap. The germline CDR1 and CDR2 sequences are SGHNT and YENEEA. The CDR3, as DNA: TGTGCCAGCAGGGGGGACTTTTCCACCGGGGAGCTGTTTTTT. Its translation is CASRGDFSTGELFF.

The count of this clone is one. The chain has TRBV5-5 and TRBJ1-2; TRBD1 is a possible D gene (5 bases). CDR1 is SGHKS, CDR2 YYEKEE, per germline (reference sequence). The CDR3 contains 14 residues. V lost 0 bases and J 6 bases, leaving 12 bases between the germline ends. Written as DNA, the CDR3 is TGTGCCAGCAGCTTGGCCCGGGGCACTCATGGCTACACCTTC. Residues: CASSLARGTHGYTF.

This clone has just one count. The V and J genes are TRBV15 and TRBJ2-4; perhaps TRBD1 as D (5 bases). This CDR3 is 15 amino acids long. Trimming took off 6 bases at V and 1 base at J, with 13 bases between the two ends. Germline values: CDR1 LNHNV, CDR2 YYDKDF (reference sequence). The CDR3 protein is CATSTRVVAKNIQYF. For the CDR3, the DNA is TGTGCCACCAGTACCAGGGTAGTGGCCAAAAACATTCAGTACTTC.

The chain carries TRBV7-9 and TRBJ2-5; the D is unclear. Germline V gene sequence: CDR1 SEHNR, CDR2 FQNEAQ (reference sequence). V was pared by 4 bases and J by 5 bases, with 17 bases between. CDR3 length equals 15 residues. CDR3: CASSSYPGPQETQYF. CDR3 bases: TGTGCCAGCAGCTCCTACCCAGGACCTCAGGAGACCCAGTACTTC.

The genes are TRBV4-1 and TRBJ1-2; TRBD1 matches at 12 bases. V lost 1 base, J lost 1 base, and 4 bases stayed unmatched. Germline V gene lookup returns CDR1 MGHRA and CDR2 YSYEKL. The CDR3 loop spans 17 amino acids. This CDR3 is CASSQAGTGGLNYGYTF. The CDR3 DNA sequence: TGCGCCAGCAGCCAAGCCGGGACAGGGGGCCTTAACTATGGCTACACCTTC.

This clone has only a few counts. The J gene is TRBJ1-5, the V gene TRBV6-6, with TRBD1 matching over 7 bases. The germline V gene encodes CDR1 MNHNY and CDR2 SVGAGI (reference sequence). The trim removed 6 bases at V and 7 bases at J, leaving 6 bases unmatched. The CDR3 is 13 amino acids. CDR3 coding DNA: TGTGCCAGCAGCCAGGGGGTTGAGCAGCCCCAGCATTTT. Protein sequence: CASSQGVEQPQHF.

This chain joins TRBV30 and TRBJ2-1, with a weak D call TRBD2 (6 bases). The CDR3 has 14 amino acids. Germline V gene lookup returns CDR1 GTSNPN and CDR2 SVGIG (reference sequence). Trimming removed 0 bases at V and 1 base at J, with 7 bases between. The CDR3 bases are TGTGCCTGGAGTGTGGGGGGTTCCTACAATGAGCAGTTCTTC. This gives the protein CAWSVGGSYNEQFF.

This chain joins TRBV2 and TRBJ1-2, with D hard to call. CDR3 length equals 13 residues. The V gene lost 10 bases and the J gene lost 0 bases, with 12 bases spanning the gap. Germline V gene data show CDR1 as SNHLY and CDR2 as FYNNEI. The CDR3 bases are TGTGCCAACCCGAGTACCCCTAACTATGGCTACACCTTC. Translation: CANPSTPNYGYTF.

The genes are TRBV5-6 and TRBJ1-1; D call uncertain. V shed 1 base and J shed 7 bases, with 14 bases lying between them. CDR1 SGHDT and CDR2 YYEEEE come from the germline V gene. This CDR3 has 14 amino acids. Here the CDR3 reads CASSLPDLASEAFF. The CDR3 bases are TGTGCCAGCAGCTTGCCTGACTTGGCGAGTGAAGCTTTCTTT.

The chain is built from TRBV19 and TRBJ2-4; D not resolved. The CDR3 spans 14 residues. Germline values: CDR1 LNHDA, CDR2 SQIVND (reference sequence). V lost 6 bases and J 3 bases, leaving 12 bases between the germline ends. The CDR3 protein is CASRNPGLKNIQYF. The CDR3 nucleotides are TGTGCCAGTAGGAACCCCGGGCTCAAAAACATTCAGTACTTC.

V gene TRBV5-1 combines with J gene TRBJ1-2; the D gene is possibly TRBD1 (6 bases). This CDR3 spans 16 amino acids. The V gene lost 4 bases and the J gene lost 4 bases, with 20 bases spanning the gap. Germline V gene data show CDR1 as SGHRS and CDR2 as YFSETQ. The CDR3: CASSIAQGGPAYGYTF. Written as DNA, the CDR3 is TGCGCCAGCAGCATAGCACAAGGGGGACCTGCCTATGGCTACACCTTC. Complete variable domain (other parts from reference TRBV5-1 and TRBJ1-2): KAGVTQTPRYLIKTRGQQVTLSCSPISGHRSVSWYQQTPGQGLQFLFEYFSETQRNKGNFPGRFSGRQFSNSRSEMNVSTLELGDSALYLCASSIAQGGPAYGYTFGSGTRLTVV.

This clone was picked up one time. The DNA for the CDR3 is TGTGCCAGCAGCTTAGCGAGCGGGAGGGCCGGTGAGCAGTTCTTC. Protein product: CASSLASGRAGEQFF. V gene TRBV11-2 combines with J gene TRBJ2-1, with 10 positions matching TRBD2. CDR1 and CDR2 (germline): SGHAT, FQNNGV. The CDR3 length is 15 residues. After removal of 1 base from V and 9 bases from J, the junction contained 6 bases not matched to a gene.

This chain connects TRBV5-1 to TRBJ2-7, with 11 positions matching TRBD2. The CDR3 contains 17 residues. V lost 0 bases to trimming and J lost 1 base; unmatched junction nucleotides: 6. CDR1 and CDR2 (germline): SGHRS, YFSETQ. CDR3 in amino acids: CASSLAASGGKSYEQYF. CDR3 nucleotide sequence: TGCGCCAGCAGCTTGGCAGCTAGCGGGGGGAAATCCTACGAGCAGTACTTC.

The rearrangement links TRBV2 to TRBJ2-2; D call uncertain. This CDR3 has 13 residues. The V gene's germline CDR1 is SNHLY and CDR2 FYNNEI. Trimming took off 6 bases at V and 7 bases at J, with 12 bases between the two ends. CDR3 in amino acids: CASRRSLFGELFF. CDR3 sequence (DNA): TGTGCCAGCAGGAGATCGCTTTTCGGGGAGCTGTTTTTT.

The chain couples TRBV6-1 to TRBJ2-1, with TRBD2 matching 9 bases. This CDR3 is 16 amino acids long. Trimming removed 2 bases from V and 5 bases from J; junction bases left unmatched: 7. CDR1 and CDR2 from the germline V gene are MNHNS and SASEGT. Here the CDR3 reads CASSEFAGGANNEQFF. CDR3 DNA: TGTGCCAGCAGTGAATTCGCGGGGGGGGCAAACAATGAGCAGTTCTTC.

This chain joins TRBV5-5 and TRBJ1-2; no reliable D call. The CDR3 is 15 amino acids. Trimming cost V 4 bases and J 0 bases, with 13 bases left between them. The germline gives CDR1 SGHKS, CDR2 YYEKEE (reference sequence). As DNA, the CDR3 is TGTGCCAGCAGCACCTACAGAGGACCTAACTATGGCTACACCTTC. Residues: CASSTYRGPNYGYTF.

The genes are TRBV25-1 and TRBJ2-3; 14 bases match TRBD2. With 6 bases clipped from V and 3 bases from J, the junction kept 2 bases outside the gene matches. CDR3 length equals 15 residues. The V gene's germline CDR1 is MGHDK and CDR2 SYGVNS. DNA of the CDR3: TGTGCCAGCAGGGGGACTAGCGGGGGAACAGATACGCAGTATTTT. It yields the protein CASRGTSGGTDTQYF.

This chain joins TRBV2 and TRBJ1-3; D ambiguous. The CDR3 length is 17 residues. Germline V gene sequence: CDR1 SNHLY, CDR2 FYNNEI. Trimming removed 6 bases at V and 4 bases at J, with 22 bases between. The CDR3 bases are TGTGCCAGCAGACAAGTGCGTCCCAATCTGAGGGGAAACACCATATATTTT. Protein sequence: CASRQVRPNLRGNTIYF.

The rearrangement joins TRBV6-1 to TRBJ1-1; tentatively, D is TRBD1 (5 bases). Trimming removed 2 bases from V and 1 base from J, with 11 bases in between. Per the germline V gene, CDR1 is MNHNS and CDR2 is SASEGT. The length of the CDR3 is 15 residues. The CDR3 sequence: CASSEPFRENTEAFF. Here the CDR3 DNA reads TGTGCCAGCAGTGAACCCTTCAGGGAGAACACTGAAGCTTTCTTT.

The chain combines TRBV5-1 with TRBJ2-1, with D possibly being TRBD1 (6 bases). V lost 1 base to trimming and J lost 6 bases, with 23 bases between them. Germline V gene sequence: CDR1 SGHRS, CDR2 YFSETQ. The CDR3 loop spans 18 amino acids. Written as DNA, the CDR3 is TGCGCCAGCAGCTTGACCCTACAGGGTTTGAAACCAGGCAATGAGCAGTTCTTC. Residues: CASSLTLQGLKPGNEQFF.

V is TRBV13 and J is TRBJ2-3; no firm D call. Trimming removed 1 base from V and 4 bases from J, with 12 bases in between. The CDR3 totals 15 residues. CDR1 PRHDT and CDR2 FYEKMQ come from the germline V gene (reference sequence). DNA for the CDR3: TGTGCCAGCAGCTTAGAATATACTGGGGCAGATACGCAGTATTTT. As protein: CASSLEYTGADTQYF. The variable domain in full, with the rest retrieved from reference TRBV13 and TRBJ2-3, is AAGVIQSPRHLIKEKRETATLKCYPIPRHDTVYWYQQGPGQDPQFLISFYEKMQSDKGSIPDRFSAQQFSDYHSELNMSSLELGDSALYFCASSLEYTGADTQYFGPGTRLTVL.

The rearrangement uses TRBV28 and TRBJ1-1; a weak D match, TRBD1 (5 bases). The ends were cut back, 3 bases at V and 2 bases at J, with 16 bases in the middle. Germline lookup yields CDR1 MDHEN and CDR2 SYDVKM. The CDR3 length is 16 residues. CDR3 in amino acids: CASSLPFSGGNTEAFF. For the CDR3, the DNA is TGTGCCAGCAGTTTGCCCTTTTCGGGGGGAAACACTGAAGCTTTCTTT.